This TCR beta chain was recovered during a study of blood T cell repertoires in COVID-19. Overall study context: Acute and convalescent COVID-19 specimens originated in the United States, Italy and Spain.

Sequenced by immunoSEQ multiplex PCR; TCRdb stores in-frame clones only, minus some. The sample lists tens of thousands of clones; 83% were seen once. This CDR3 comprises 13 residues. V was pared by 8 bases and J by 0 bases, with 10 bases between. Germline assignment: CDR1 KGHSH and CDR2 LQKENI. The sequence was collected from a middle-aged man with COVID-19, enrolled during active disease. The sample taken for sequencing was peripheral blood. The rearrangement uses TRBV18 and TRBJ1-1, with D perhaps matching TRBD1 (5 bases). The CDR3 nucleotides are TGTGCCAGCCAGGGTTCGATGAACACTGAAGCTTTCTTT. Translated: CASQGSMNTEAFF.